This T cell receptor (beta chain) was found in a study of T cells in Graves' hyperthyroidism and ophthalmopathy. General observations from the study: Model predictions of ophthalmopathy came a median approximately seven months before onset.

A few counts support this clonotype. Its cognate antigen is unknown. TCR beta CDR3 regions were amplified from RNA transcripts. With the HTBI primer set, the TCR CDR3 went through a first round of RT-PCR. TCRdb fed the multiplex PCR reads into MiXCR, producing one record per CDR3 protein. The data hold hundreds of thousands of distinct CDR3 sequences, with around 14% observed a single time. Patients aged 18 to 65 had newly diagnosed hyperthyroidism that had lasted under 2 months. Patients showing uncontrolled infection, other autoimmune disease, pregnancy or lactation were ineligible. CDR3 length: 16 residues. CDR1 is SGHTA and CDR2 is FQGNSA in the germline V gene. V lost 5 bases to trimming and J lost 4 bases, with 20 bases between them.

Material for sequencing was blood. The origin of this receptor is a woman in her late teens or twenties with Graves' hyperthyroidism. The genes are TRBV7-2 and TRBJ1-2; no reliable D call. CDR3 in DNA: TGTGCCAGCAGCGCAAGAGGGATTGGGCAGCGCTATGGCTACACCTTC. It translates to CASSARGIGQRYGYTF.